These 27 T cell receptor beta chains share one sample of origin, sequenced in a study of T-cell reconstitution after alpha-beta-depleted transplantation in children. It was with unique molecular identifiers that the TCRbeta library was prepared. One entry per CDR3 protein results from TCRdb running MiXCR on the PCR reads. This sample has approximately 110,000 distinct CDR3 sequences, with roughly 23% found just once. The material sequenced was PBMCs, mostly from graft donor cells, taken 180 days after TCRalphabeta/CD19-depleted stem cell transplant. These receptors were obtained from a male patient aged 2-15 years who had a stem cell transplant for chronic granulomatous disease, so the T cells may come from the graft donor.

A few counts support this clonotype. This rearrangement joins TRBV5-1 to TRBJ1-1, with 7 bases aligning to TRBD1. Germline V lookup: CDR1 SGHRS, CDR2 YFSETQ. V lost 2 bases, J lost 4 bases, and 5 bases stayed unmatched. The CDR3 has 14 residues. The CDR3 DNA sequence: TGCGCCAGCAGCTTCGGCAGGGGGGGCACTGAAGCTTTCTTT. The encoded protein is CASSFGRGGTEAFF.

The chain joins TRBV29-1 to TRBJ2-3; 14 positions match TRBD2. V lost 1 base to trimming and J lost 1 base; unmatched junction nucleotides: 1. Germline V gene data show CDR1 as SQVTM and CDR2 as ANQGSEA. This CDR3 has 16 amino acids. The CDR3 sequence is CSVEGGLAGGTDTQYF. CDR3 nucleotide sequence: TGCAGCGTTGAAGGGGGACTAGCGGGAGGCACAGATACGCAGTATTTT.

This clonotype was recorded a few times. CDR3 amino acids: CASSSGSGAHNEQFF. As DNA, the CDR3 is TGTGCCAGCAGCTCTGGGAGCGGGGCTCACAATGAGCAGTTCTTC. The rearrangement uses TRBV7-6 and TRBJ2-1; TRBD2 matches 7 bases. Losses at the gene ends were 4 bases for V and 5 bases for J; bases not matched to a gene: 8. Germline CDR1 SGHVS, CDR2 FNYEAQ. This CDR3 contains 15 residues.

V and J are TRBV12-3 or TRBV12-4 and TRBJ2-1; 9 bases line up with TRBD1. The CDR3 is 15 amino acids. The V and J ends lost 2 bases and 13 bases, in that order; junction bases with no gene match: 12. CDR3 nucleotide sequence: TGTGCCAGCAGTTTAAAAGGGGACAGGGCTACCCCCCAGTTCTTC. This gives the protein CASSLKGDRATPQFF.

This clonotype was detected many times. The chain combines TRBV20-1 with TRBJ2-7, with D hard to call. V lost 0 bases and J 0 bases, leaving 9 bases between the germline ends. CDR3 length: 14 residues. The germline V gene has CDR1 DFQATT and CDR2 SNEGSKA (reference sequence). Written as DNA, the CDR3 is TGCAGTGCTAGAGATCGCGGAAGCTCCTACGAGCAGTACTTC. Translating it yields CSARDRGSSYEQYF.

This clonotype was detected many times. The J gene is TRBJ2-5, the V gene TRBV28, with TRBD1 matching 7 bases. The J segment lost 2 bases and the V segment lost 2 bases, leaving 8 bases of the junction unmatched. Germline assignment: CDR1 MDHEN and CDR2 SYDVKM. The CDR3 length is 16 residues. The CDR3 loop reads CASSLRQGKAQETQYF. In nucleotides, the CDR3 is TGTGCCAGCAGTTTACGACAGGGAAAGGCTCAAGAGACCCAGTACTTC.

The rearrangement joins TRBV7-2 to TRBJ1-5; no clear D gene. CDR1 is SGHTA, CDR2 FQGNSA, per germline. The CDR3 has 12 amino acids. V was shortened by 2 bases and J by 6 bases, with 5 bases between the two germline ends. Written as DNA, the CDR3 is TGTGCCAGCAGCTTAAAGTTTCAGCCCCAGCATTTT. Amino acids: CASSLKFQPQHF.

In its sample, this clonotype was seen many times. The chain is built from TRBV11-2 and TRBJ2-3, with 7 bases aligning to TRBD1. The CDR3 is 18 amino acids. Germline V lookup: CDR1 SGHAT, CDR2 FQNNGV. Unmatched junction bases numbered 15, after V lost 4 bases and J lost 2 bases. This CDR3 reads CASSSILGQVWDTDTQYF. The CDR3 nucleotides read TGTGCCAGCAGCTCAATATTAGGACAGGTTTGGGACACAGATACGCAGTATTTT.

This clonotype appeared many times. The CDR3 DNA sequence: TGTGCCAGCACCCCGACTTTTCCCTACGAGCAGTACTTC. Translation: CASTPTFPYEQYF. V usage is TRBV12-3 or TRBV12-4 and J usage is TRBJ2-7, with D unclear. Trimming pared 7 bases from V and 2 bases from J, leaving 12 bases between. This CDR3 spans 13 amino acids.

V is TRBV12-3 or TRBV12-4 and J is TRBJ1-4; D remains ambiguous. V lost 3 bases to trimming and J lost 1 base, with 6 bases between them. CDR3 length: 14 amino acids. CDR3 loop: CASSFSRTNEKLFF. DNA of the CDR3: TGTGCCAGCAGTTTTTCAAGAACTAATGAAAAACTGTTTTTT.

The chain recombines TRBV6-6 with TRBJ1-6; 9 positions match TRBD1. CDR3 length equals 17 residues. Unmatched junction bases numbered 5, after V lost 2 bases and J lost 3 bases. In germline, CDR1 is MNHNY, CDR2 SVGAGI (reference sequence). CDR3 bases: TGTGCCAGCAGTTACAGCGGGACAGGGAACTATAATTCACCCCTCCACTTT. Translating gives CASSYSGTGNYNSPLHF.

The table lists this clonotype with a few counts. The genes are TRBV12-3 or TRBV12-4 and TRBJ1-1, with 7 bases identical to TRBD1. There are 14 residues in the CDR3. Trimming removed 5 bases from V and 1 base from J; junction bases left unmatched: 4. CDR3 protein: CASSTGQPNTEAFF. DNA of the CDR3: TGTGCCAGCAGTACGGGACAGCCGAACACTGAAGCTTTCTTT.

This chain uses TRBV7-6 with TRBJ2-5, with no clear D. CDR3 length: 13 amino acids. Germline CDR1 SGHVS, CDR2 FNYEAQ. Trimming took 2 bases from V and 4 from J, leaving 8 bases between them. CDR3 in amino acids: CASSLRQLETQYF. The CDR3, as DNA: TGTGCCAGCAGCTTAAGGCAGCTAGAGACCCAGTACTTC.

In this sample, this clonotype turned up once. Since a much larger clone is just one base distant, this may be a read error. V is TRBV12-3 or TRBV12-4 and J is TRBJ1-5, with no clear D. The CDR3 contains 13 residues. The CDR3 sequence is CASSLPPDQPQRF. In nucleotides, the CDR3 is TGTGCCAGCAGTTTGCCTCCCGATCAGCCCCAGCGTTTT.

This clonotype was counted a few times. The chain has TRBV15 and TRBJ2-2; D is possibly TRBD1 (5 bases). Trimming stripped 5 bases from V and 7 bases from J, with 11 bases between. Germline assignment: CDR1 LNHNV and CDR2 YYDKDF (reference sequence). The CDR3 loop spans 13 amino acids. Here the CDR3 reads CATSPRGVGELFF. DNA of the CDR3: TGTGCCACCAGCCCAAGGGGCGTCGGGGAGCTGTTTTTT.

The CDR3 sequence: CSVEDGTSGTYNEQFF. CDR3 DNA: TGCAGCGTTGAAGATGGCACTAGCGGGACTTACAATGAGCAGTTCTTC. The rearrangement uses TRBV29-1 and TRBJ2-1; 10 bases map to TRBD2. The V gene's germline CDR1 is SQVTM and CDR2 ANQGSEA. The CDR3 has 16 residues. Germline trimming cut 0 bases from V and 4 bases from J; bases unmatched to any gene: 6.

The chain recombines TRBV20-1 with TRBJ2-2; D remains ambiguous. The CDR3 is 14 amino acids. Trimming stripped 0 bases from V and 4 bases from J, with 9 bases between. Looked up from germline, CDR1 is DFQATT and CDR2 is SNEGSKA (reference sequence). The CDR3 DNA is TGCAGTGCTAGAGATGGGATCCCCACCGGGGAGCTGTTTTTT. Translation gives CSARDGIPTGELFF.

The rearrangement joins TRBV18 to TRBJ1-6; D gene uncertain. Trimming pared 6 bases from V and 3 bases from J, leaving 12 bases between. The CDR3 loop spans 15 amino acids. CDR1 is KGHSH, CDR2 LQKENI, per germline. In DNA form, the CDR3 reads TGTGCCAGCTCGTCGACGGATAGCTATAATTCACCCCTCCACTTT. Encoded protein: CASSSTDSYNSPLHF.

This clonotype appeared many times. The chain uses TRBV12-3 or TRBV12-4 and TRBJ2-3, with D possibly matching TRBD1 (6 bases). V was cut by 4 bases and J by 5 bases, with 16 bases left in between. The CDR3 runs to 15 residues. The CDR3 region is CASSWGPKVKDTQYF. In DNA form, the CDR3 reads TGTGCCAGCAGTTGGGGGCCAAAGGTGAAAGATACGCAGTATTTT.

This clonotype appeared many times. The gene calls are TRBV5-6 and TRBJ1-1; perhaps TRBD1 as D (6 bases). V gave up 3 bases and J gave up 0 bases, with 12 bases separating them. The CDR3 length is 15 residues. Per germline, CDR1 SGHDT and CDR2 YYEEEE. CDR3 sequence reads: CASSSYRVLNTEAFF. DNA of the CDR3: TGTGCCAGCAGCTCATACAGGGTACTGAACACTGAAGCTTTCTTT.

This clonotype was found a few times. The chain combines TRBV20-1 with TRBJ2-7; 7 nucleotides agree with TRBD2. The V segment lost 4 bases and the J segment 3 bases; nucleotides outside the gene matches: 9. Germline V gene lookup returns CDR1 DFQATT and CDR2 SNEGSKA (reference sequence). The CDR3 runs to 14 residues. The chain's CDR3 is CSATVGGTGYEQYF. CDR3 DNA: TGCAGTGCTACGGTGGGAGGGACGGGCTACGAGCAGTACTTC.

This clonotype was seen a handful of times. The gene calls are TRBV29-1 and TRBJ1-1; 7 bases line up with TRBD1. From germline, CDR1 is SQVTM and CDR2 ANQGSEA. This CDR3 is built from 14 residues. After removal of 3 bases from V and 3 bases from J, the junction contained 7 bases not matched to a gene. The CDR3: CSVERTGVDTEAFF. The CDR3 region has the DNA TGCAGCGTTGAGAGAACAGGGGTGGACACTGAAGCTTTCTTT.

This clonotype was seen repeatedly, ten times or more. The chain recombines TRBV27 with TRBJ1-5; no clear D. Germline V gene lookup returns CDR1 MNHEY and CDR2 SMNVEV (reference sequence). The length of the CDR3 is 14 residues. Trimming stripped 3 bases from V and 4 bases from J, with 10 bases between. This CDR3 reads CASSFSAGNQPQHF. Written as DNA, the CDR3 is TGTGCCAGCAGTTTTTCGGCGGGAAATCAGCCCCAGCATTTT.

The sample holds many counts of this clonotype. The chain is built from TRBV7-8 and TRBJ2-3; TRBD2 matches 12 bases. The CDR3 contains 18 residues. With 4 bases clipped from V and 2 bases from J, the junction kept 10 bases outside the gene matches. The germline CDR1 and CDR2 sequences are SGHVS and FQNEAQ. The CDR3 DNA follows: TGTGCCAGCAGCTCAACGGGACTAGCGGGCTTGATCACAGATACGCAGTATTTT. Amino acid sequence: CASSSTGLAGLITDTQYF.

This clonotype was observed a few times. The chain is built from TRBV5-5 and TRBJ2-1; no reliable D call. The V end lost 3 bases, the J end lost 7 bases, and 11 bases lay between the germline ends. The CDR3 runs to 13 residues. Looked up from germline, CDR1 is SGHKS and CDR2 is YYEKEE (reference sequence). The DNA of the CDR3 is TGTGCCAGCAGCTCTAACCTTTGGAATGAGCAGTTCTTC. Protein product: CASSSNLWNEQFF.

The chain combines TRBV6-1 with TRBJ2-3; TRBD2 aligns across 10 bases. With 6 bases clipped from V and 1 base from J, the junction kept 7 bases outside the gene matches. Germline CDR1 reads MNHNS; CDR2 reads SASEGT. The CDR3 totals 16 residues. In nucleotides, the CDR3 is TGTGCCAGCAGCGATCCCGGGACTAGCGGCACAGATACGCAGTATTTT. Translation gives CASSDPGTSGTDTQYF.

This clonotype has at least ten counts. The chain is built from TRBV7-9 and TRBJ2-7; a weak D match, TRBD1 (6 bases). V was shortened by 5 bases and J by 9 bases, with 17 bases between the two germline ends. The CDR3 length is 13 residues. Germline CDR1 SEHNR, CDR2 FQNEAQ (reference sequence). The CDR3 DNA is TGTGCCAGCAGCCCGGACAGCCGGTTCGGGCAGTACTTC. Protein: CASSPDSRFGQYF.